This record looks at one T cell receptor (beta chain) sequence and its context. One end of the junction does not line up with germline, which may come from a read error. Then a second PCR, running roughly 7 to 11 cycles, was carried out with a sample-barcoded 5' primer and a J-beta primer mix. Every molecule of cDNA carried a tag from a template-switch adaptor with 12 random nucleotides. TCRdb used MiXCR to reprocess the 5' RACE reads, holding one entry per CDR3 protein. The sample consists of hundreds of thousands of distinct CDR3 sequences, about 30% of them appearing once. Each donor supplied approximately 10 milliliters of peripheral blood. The sample originates from a study of blood T cells in healthy people across ages. Germline assignment: CDR1 SQVTM and CDR2 ANQGSEA. The CDR3 has 13 residues.

The sequence came from a woman aged 80 or over in good health. The sequencing sample was made of blood. This sequence joins TRBV29-1 and TRBJ1-2; maybe TRBD1 (5 bases). The CDR3 sequence: CSVEKQGVYGYIF. CDR3 DNA: TGCAGCGTTGAAAAGCAGGGCGTCTATGGCTACATCTTC.